This TCR beta chain was sequenced in a study of cytomegalovirus exposure and HLA in healthy donors. Findings and limits, study-wide: Reportedly, diagnosis of cytomegalovirus status by the classifier showed high specificity and sensitivity.

The germline V and J ends were trimmed by 4 bases and 8 bases, with 24 bases remaining between them. Germline V gene data show CDR1 as SGDLS and CDR2 as YYNGEE. This CDR3 has 16 amino acids. As concerns this clone: What it binds is not known.

The repertoire was sequenced with immunoSEQ multiplex PCR; TCRdb's copy has only in-frame clones and lacks some. The sample shows 100,000 to 150,000 clones, around nine tenths of them seen only once. The receptor was isolated from a man aged 30 to 39 in good health and CMV-seronegative. This chain links TRBV9 with TRBJ1-2; D possibly corresponds to TRBD1 (5 bases). Material: PBMCs. The CDR3 region has the DNA TGTGCCAGCAGCCCAACGGAAGGAACAGGTCTGGGAGGCTACACCTTC. Its protein is CASSPTEGTGLGGYTF.